This record looks at one T cell receptor (beta chain) sequence and its context. Original analysis: Amplification of reference gene primers was used by the study to estimate nucleated cell counts. Data came from immunoSEQ multiplex PCR; TCRdb stores just in-frame clones and leaves some out. The DNA gave D and trimming, while V, J and clone size come from that table. The profile shows 250,000 or so clones, about four fifths of them singletons. These data originate in a study of blood T cell repertoires in COVID-19. Across the study: There were acute and convalescent COVID-19 samples, and they came from the United States, Italy and Spain. T cells, B-cell-depleted T cells, or PBMCs supplied cDNA or gDNA.

With 1 base removed from V and 6 bases from J, the gap between germline ends came to 10 bases. The CDR3 covers 14 residues. Germline assignment: CDR1 MNHEY and CDR2 SVGAGI. The sequence came from a man in his fifties or sixties with acute or convalescent COVID-19. Sequenced material: peripheral blood. The chain is built from TRBV6-5 and TRBJ1-5, with D uncertain. The CDR3 bases are TGTGCCAGCAGTTACTTAGAGGGAGGTCAGCCCCAGCATTTT. Protein product: CASSYLEGGQPQHF.